This T cell receptor beta chain came from a study of blood T cells in healthy people across ages. Study results and caveats: Comparison with aged donors showed that long-lived donors had more naive CD4+ cells and higher diversity. The donors' CMV status was not determined, possibly confounding changes in expanded clonotypes.

This CDR3 has 15 amino acids. CDR1 and CDR2 from the germline V gene are LNHNV and YYDKDF (reference sequence). It was with a sample-barcoded 5' primer and a J-beta primer mix that a second PCR of roughly 7 to 12 cycles was run. All cDNA molecules were each tagged by a template-switch adaptor with 12 random nucleotides. TCRdb independently ran MiXCR on the 5' RACE reads; one entry per CDR3 protein. Altogether about 1,600,000 distinct CDR3 sequences are present, approximately 40% being singletons, with the ten largest covering roughly 7.9%. With respect to this clonotype: Its antigen is not known. The junction departs from the called germline gene at one end, perhaps through a read error.

Input material: blood. V is TRBV15 and J is TRBJ1-5; the D is unclear. This clonotype was sampled from a young woman in good health. The CDR3, as DNA: TGTGCCACCAGCGTGTCTTTGGATAGCAGTCAGCCCCAGCATTTT. This gives the protein CATSVSLDSSQPQHF.